This TCR beta chain derives from a study of T cell responses to AZD1222 COVID-19 vaccine. Sequenced by immunoSEQ multiplex PCR; TCRdb stores in-frame clones only, minus some. The top ten hold 1.3% of the sample, which has more than 70,000 clones, 87% seen once. Per germline, CDR1 ENHRY and CDR2 SYGVKD. V was trimmed by 0 bases and J by 5 bases, leaving 13 bases between them. This CDR3 comprises 15 residues. Details on this clone: Its antigen remains unidentified.

Study-level points and caveats: Scientists sampled the repertoires only once the peak T cell response had passed. Reports indicate that nearly half of spike-specific TCRs are directed at unmutated variant regions. Only a handful of AZD1222 recipients tested seropositive at baseline. Rises in breadth and depth of Spike-specific TCRs came after two AZD1222 doses.

Sample: peripheral blood, taken 28 days after the second AZD1222 dose. The source is an adult who received the AZD1222 COVID-19 vaccine. The V call is TRBV10-3, the J call TRBJ1-1; D perhaps matches TRBD1 (6 bases). The chain's CDR3 is CAISESGGGKTEAFF. DNA for the CDR3: TGTGCCATCAGTGAGTCAGGAGGGGGAAAAACTGAAGCTTTCTTT.